The 26 T cell receptor beta chains reported below all come from one sample, sequenced in a study of blood T cell repertoires in COVID-19. Clones were read by immunoSEQ multiplex PCR, and TCRdb kept only the in-frame ones, dropping some. This table has roughly 400,000 clones, about 87% appearing once. Sequencing was carried out using peripheral blood. Receptors were obtained from a woman in her fifties or sixties with COVID-19, enrolled during active disease.

This sequence joins TRBV29-1 and TRBJ1-2; D ambiguous. This CDR3 is built from 15 residues. CDR1 and CDR2 (germline): SQVTM, ANQGSEA. Trimming left V 3 bases short and J 1 base short, with 15 bases between. The CDR3 spells CSVEFVGEINYGYTF. In DNA, the CDR3 is TGCAGCGTTGAGTTTGTCGGGGAAATTAACTATGGCTACACCTTC.

CDR3 bases: TGTGCCAGCAGTCCGACAGGGAACCTTAATTCACCCCTCCACTTT. Translation: CASSPTGNLNSPLHF. V and J are TRBV6-5 and TRBJ1-6; 7 bases match TRBD1. Looked up from germline, CDR1 is MNHEY and CDR2 is SVGAGI. The CDR3 runs 15 residues. V trimming: 5 bases; J trimming: 6 bases; junction bases outside the gene matches: 7.

The chain links TRBV10-3 to TRBJ1-1; the match to TRBD1 covers 7 bases. With 6 bases clipped from V and 1 base from J, the junction kept 2 bases outside the gene matches. The CDR3 is 13 amino acids. Germline CDR1 is ENHRY and CDR2 is SYGVKD. CDR3 amino acids: CAIRQGENTEAFF. The CDR3 DNA sequence: TGTGCCATCAGGCAGGGGGAGAACACTGAAGCTTTCTTT.

The genes are TRBV2 and TRBJ1-1; D is perhaps TRBD1 (6 bases). This CDR3 has 14 residues. The germline V gene has CDR1 SNHLY and CDR2 FYNNEI. Trimming pared 5 bases from V and 4 bases from J, leaving 14 bases between. The CDR3 region is CASSLQGMATEAFF. The CDR3 bases are TGTGCCAGCAGTCTCCAGGGGATGGCCACTGAAGCTTTCTTT. Filled out from reference TRBV2 and TRBJ1-1, the complete variable domain reads EPEVTQTPSHQVTQMGQEVILRCVPISNHLYFYWYRQILGQKVEFLVSFYNNEISEKSEIFDDQFSVERPDGSNFTLKIRSTKLEDSAMYFCASSLQGMATEAFFGQGTRLTVV.

This chain links TRBV18 with TRBJ2-3; D might be TRBD1 (6 bases). V lost 5 bases and J lost 3, with 18 bases in between. The CDR3 totals 16 residues. CDR1 KGHSH and CDR2 LQKENI come from the germline V gene. CDR3 bases: TGTGCCAGCTCATCCTGGGTGGCAGGGGATACAGATACGCAGTATTTT. Residues: CASSSWVAGDTDTQYF.

CDR3 amino acids: CASSPGVQTGELFF. In DNA, the CDR3 is TGCGCCAGCAGCCCGGGGGTACAGACCGGGGAGCTGTTTTTT. The rearrangement links TRBV5-1 to TRBJ2-2, with a weak D call TRBD2 (6 bases). The germline gives CDR1 SGHRS, CDR2 YFSETQ. CDR3 size: 14 residues. Deletions cut 4 bases from V and 5 bases from J, with 12 bases between. The full variable domain, in which reference TRBV5-1 and TRBJ2-2 provide the parts outside the CDR3, is KAGVTQTPRYLIKTRGQQVTLSCSPISGHRSVSWYQQTPGQGLQFLFEYFSETQRNKGNFPGRFSGRQFSNSRSEMNVSTLELGDSALYLCASSPGVQTGELFFGEGSRLTVL.

The CDR3 bases are TGTGCCAGCAGTTACACCGGACACAACTACGAGCAGTACTTC. Translating gives CASSYTGHNYEQYF. The rearrangement uses TRBV6-6 and TRBJ2-7; possibly TRBD1 for D (5 bases). CDR1 and CDR2 from the germline V gene are MNHNY and SVGAGI (reference sequence). The CDR3 sequence is 14 residues long. V lost 2 bases to trimming and J lost 3 bases, with 11 bases between them.

V and J are TRBV6-6 and TRBJ1-1; D is unresolved. The V gene lost 0 bases and the J gene lost 1 base, with 9 bases spanning the gap. Germline V gene data show CDR1 as MNHNY and CDR2 as SVGAGI (reference sequence). The CDR3 totals 15 residues. This CDR3 is CASSYSTAGNTEAFF. The CDR3 coding sequence is TGTGCCAGCAGTTACTCGACGGCGGGGAACACTGAAGCTTTCTTT.

This chain's CDR3 is CAISGSGGAGEQYF. CDR3 DNA: TGTGCCATCAGTGGTAGCGGGGGGGCCGGCGAGCAGTACTTC. The rearrangement links TRBV10-3 to TRBJ2-7; 11 nucleotides line up with TRBD2. Looked up from germline, CDR1 is ENHRY and CDR2 is SYGVKD. The V and J ends lost 4 bases and 6 bases, in that order; junction bases with no gene match: 5. The CDR3 is made up of 14 amino acids.

The V and J genes are TRBV14 and TRBJ1-1; D gene unclear. CDR1 and CDR2 from the germline V gene are SGHDN and FVKESK. The CDR3 length is 16 residues. V lost 4 bases, J lost 6 bases, and 21 bases lay in between. This CDR3 is CASSLPREQYKAEAFF. Here the CDR3 DNA reads TGTGCCAGCAGCCTCCCCCGGGAGCAATATAAGGCTGAAGCTTTCTTT.

The chain couples TRBV19 to TRBJ2-5, with 9 bases matching TRBD1. Unmatched junction bases numbered 12, after V lost 6 bases and J lost 4 bases. The CDR3 covers 16 residues. CDR1 is LNHDA and CDR2 is SQIVND in the germline V gene (reference sequence). CDR3 residues: CASSPRGQGSRETQYF. DNA of the CDR3: TGTGCCAGTAGCCCCCGGGGACAGGGTTCACGAGAGACCCAGTACTTC.

This chain joins TRBV19 and TRBJ1-2; 8 bases agree with TRBD1. Germline CDR1 is LNHDA and CDR2 is SQIVND (reference sequence). The ends lost 7 bases at V and 8 bases at J; junction bases unmatched: 9. The CDR3 totals 13 residues. This CDR3 reads CASNPQGARGYTF. The CDR3 DNA sequence: TGTGCCAGTAACCCCCAGGGGGCAAGAGGCTACACCTTC.

The rearrangement joins TRBV28 to TRBJ2-3; the match to TRBD1 covers 9 bases. The CDR3 covers 19 residues. The ends lost 5 bases at V and 6 bases at J; junction bases unmatched: 21. CDR1 and CDR2 from the germline V gene are MDHEN and SYDVKM. CDR3 DNA sequence: TGTGCCAGCAGTACTCGGACAGGGGTGGCGGGGGACCTCTCGGATACGCAGTATTTT. Translating it yields CASSTRTGVAGDLSDTQYF.

The table lists this clone with a count of one. CDR3 residues: CASSLFGTVNSPLHF. In nucleotides, the CDR3 is TGTGCCAGCAGCTTATTCGGGACAGTTAATTCACCCCTCCACTTT. The chain joins TRBV11-2 to TRBJ1-6; 7 bases line up with TRBD1. The CDR3 runs 15 residues. With V trimmed by 2 bases and J by 6 bases, 4 bases remained unmatched. Per the germline V gene, CDR1 is SGHAT and CDR2 is FQNNGV.

The rearrangement uses TRBV19 and TRBJ1-2, with 10 bases identical to TRBD1. The germline CDR1 and CDR2 sequences are LNHDA and SQIVND (reference sequence). The V gene end was trimmed by 6 bases and the J gene end by 4 bases; junction bases not matched to a gene: 8. The length of the CDR3 is 15 residues. In DNA form, the CDR3 reads TGTGCCAGTAGCGCCGGGACAGGGGCCGTCTATGGCTACACCTTC. This encodes CASSAGTGAVYGYTF.

V and J are TRBV27 and TRBJ1-2; TRBD1 agrees at 7 bases. The CDR3 runs to 15 residues. Germline assignment: CDR1 MNHEY and CDR2 SMNVEV (reference sequence). J gave up 0 bases and V 8 bases, and 9 bases lay outside the gene matches. In nucleotides, the CDR3 is TGTGCCAGCCGGATAAGGCAGGGGGCTAACTATGGCTACACCTTC. Protein: CASRIRQGANYGYTF.

The chain couples TRBV5-1 to TRBJ2-7; possibly TRBD2 for D (5 bases). The CDR3 runs to 15 residues. Per germline, CDR1 SGHRS and CDR2 YFSETQ. V lost 1 base and J 1 base, leaving 12 bases between the germline ends. This CDR3 reads CASSLQGPGSYEQYF. Written as DNA, the CDR3 is TGCGCCAGCAGCTTGCAAGGGCCGGGGTCCTACGAGCAGTACTTC.

J is TRBJ2-2 and V is TRBV24-1, with D uncertain. The CDR3 is 13 amino acids. Germline V lookup: CDR1 KGHDR, CDR2 SFDVKD. The germline V and J ends were trimmed by 6 bases and 3 bases, with 7 bases remaining between them. CDR3: CATSNIHTGELFF. CDR3 coding DNA: TGTGCCACCAGTAATATCCACACCGGGGAGCTGTTTTTT.

The chain employs TRBV12-5 and TRBJ1-4; the match to TRBD1 covers 7 bases. With 6 bases clipped from V and 0 bases from J, the junction kept 1 base outside the gene matches. This CDR3 is built from 14 residues. CDR1 LGHNT and CDR2 FRNRAP come from the germline V gene. The DNA for the CDR3 is TGTGCTAGTGGCGGGACAGCAACTAATGAAAAACTGTTTTTT. This codes for CASGGTATNEKLFF.

The CDR3 here is CASSQTNYGYTF. The CDR3 DNA is TGTGCCAGCAGCCAAACAAACTATGGCTACACCTTC. The rearrangement joins TRBV14 to TRBJ1-2; no reliable D call. The CDR3 has 12 amino acids. With 2 bases removed from V and 2 bases from J, the gap between germline ends came to 3 bases. Germline CDR1 is SGHDN and CDR2 is FVKESK.

This rearrangement joins TRBV27 to TRBJ2-1; 10 positions agree with TRBD2. V was clipped by 7 bases and J by 7 bases; unmatched bases: 16. This CDR3 region has 17 residues. Germline assignment: CDR1 MNHEY and CDR2 SMNVEV (reference sequence). The CDR3 nucleotides read TGTGCCAGCAACGTATGGAGTAGCGGGGGGTTCGGGAATGAGCAGTTCTTC. Translating gives CASNVWSSGGFGNEQFF.

This CDR3 reads CASSLTNTEAFF. The CDR3 bases are TGTGCCAGCAGCTTGACAAACACTGAAGCTTTCTTT. The chain uses TRBV11-3 and TRBJ1-1, with unresolved D. CDR1 and CDR2 from the germline V gene are SGHNT and YENEEA. Trimming removed 3 bases from V and 2 bases from J, with 4 bases in between. The CDR3 is made up of 12 amino acids.

V is TRBV29-1 and J is TRBJ2-7; possible D gene TRBD2, 6 bases. This CDR3 spans 14 amino acids. In germline, CDR1 is SQVTM, CDR2 ANQGSEA. V lost 6 bases to trimming and J lost 0 bases, with 15 bases between them. The DNA for the CDR3 is TGCAGCGTAGGGACTTACCTAAACTCCTACGAGCAGTACTTC. Protein sequence: CSVGTYLNSYEQYF.

This clone appeared once. The V gene is TRBV29-1, the J gene TRBJ1-5; D is undetermined. There are 14 residues in the CDR3. The germline V gene encodes CDR1 SQVTM and CDR2 ANQGSEA. Trimming took off 0 bases at V and 4 bases at J, with 10 bases between the two ends. Written as DNA, the CDR3 is TGCAGCGTTGAAGATGGTACGGGGAATCAGCCCCAGCATTTT. Its protein product is CSVEDGTGNQPQHF.

The CDR3 loop is CASSSLDTGELFF. The CDR3 DNA reads TGTGCCAGCAGCTCCTTAGACACCGGGGAGCTGTTTTTT. V is TRBV5-4 and J is TRBJ2-2; D is uncertain. Trimming removed 3 bases from V and 3 bases from J, with 6 bases in between. The CDR3 loop spans 13 amino acids. Germline V lookup: CDR1 SGHNT, CDR2 YYREEE (reference sequence).

The rearrangement links TRBV28 to TRBJ2-4; perhaps TRBD2 as D (6 bases). The V end lost 5 bases, the J end lost 0 bases, and 11 bases lay between the germline ends. CDR1 and CDR2 from the germline V gene are MDHEN and SYDVKM. CDR3 length: 15 amino acids. CDR3 DNA sequence: TGTGCCAGCAGTAGGGGAGGCCCAGCCAAAAACATTCAGTACTTC. Translated, it gives CASSRGGPAKNIQYF.